The TCR beta chain under discussion was sequenced for a study of blood T cell repertoires in COVID-19. Study as a whole: The United States, Italy and Spain provided the acute and convalescent COVID-19 samples. T cells, B-cell-depleted T cells, or PBMCs provided the cDNA or gDNA that served as material.

V shed 5 bases and J 6 bases; nucleotides not matched to a gene: 12. The CDR3 length is 15 residues. Per germline, CDR1 SGHVS and CDR2 FNYEAQ. Methods used by the authors: Reference gene primer amplification yielded estimated nucleated cell counts. Sequenced by immunoSEQ multiplex PCR; TCRdb stores in-frame clones only, minus some. That table supplies the V and J calls and clone size; D and trimming were determined from the DNA. The profile shows about 98,000 clones, around 80% of them singletons. This rearrangement joins TRBV7-6 to TRBJ2-7, with 8 positions matching TRBD2. The sample taken for sequencing was peripheral blood. The origin of this receptor is a man aged 65-85 years with acute or convalescent COVID-19. The CDR3 protein is CASSPGTRVPGEQYF. DNA for the CDR3: TGTGCCAGCAGCCCCGGGACTAGAGTACCGGGCGAGCAGTACTTC.